This T cell receptor beta chain was sequenced in a study of spatial heterogeneity in lung cancer. On each TCR cDNA molecule, a unique molecular identifier was present. TCRdb itself ran the 5' RACE reads through MiXCR, one entry per CDR3 protein. The sample includes approximately 81,000 distinct CDR3 sequences, roughly 12% seen only once; the top ten take approximately 4.6%. Time point of the sample: sample taken at primary tumor resection. TCRs were sequenced from unsorted whole RNA of tumor, nontumor lung or PBMC. Germline CDR1 KGHDR, CDR2 SFDVKD. The J segment lost 5 bases and the V segment lost 5 bases, leaving 8 bases of the junction unmatched. This CDR3 region has 16 residues.

The chain joins TRBV24-1 to TRBJ2-3, with 11 bases identical to TRBD1. Here the sequenced sample was PBMCs, taken at surgery. The sequence came from a male donor with early-stage non-small cell lung cancer. The CDR3 DNA follows: TGTGCCACCAGTGTAACGGGGACAGGGGGGGAAGATACGCAGTATTTT. Translation gives CATSVTGTGGEDTQYF.